This TCR beta chain came from a study of PD-1 blockade in mismatch repair-deficient tumors. The wider study: Patients had approximately 11 mismatch repair-deficient cancer types, all previously treated and progressing.

Notes on this clone: Its specificity is unknown.

Every patient had mismatch repair deficiency by PCR or immunohistochemistry. The TCR-sequenced patients were a few responders to pembrolizumab. CDR1 and CDR2 (germline): SEHNR, FQNEAQ (reference sequence). The V and J ends lost 6 bases and 0 bases respectively, with 15 bases between them. The CDR3 extends over 15 amino acids. Sequencing used immunoSEQ multiplex PCR; TCRdb keeps in-frame clones, though not all of them. Among roughly 45,000 clones listed, 77% were seen once. Study-wide results and limits: Tumor-resident clones, often absent from pretreatment blood, expanded after pembrolizumab and then contracted.

Material: PBMCs, obtained before pembrolizumab treatment. The receptor's source is an adult with mismatch repair-deficient cancer. The chain employs TRBV7-9 and TRBJ2-7, with no clear D. The CDR3 loop reads CASRTDTAASYEQYF. As DNA, the CDR3 is TGTGCCAGCAGAACAGACACCGCAGCCTCCTACGAGCAGTACTTC.